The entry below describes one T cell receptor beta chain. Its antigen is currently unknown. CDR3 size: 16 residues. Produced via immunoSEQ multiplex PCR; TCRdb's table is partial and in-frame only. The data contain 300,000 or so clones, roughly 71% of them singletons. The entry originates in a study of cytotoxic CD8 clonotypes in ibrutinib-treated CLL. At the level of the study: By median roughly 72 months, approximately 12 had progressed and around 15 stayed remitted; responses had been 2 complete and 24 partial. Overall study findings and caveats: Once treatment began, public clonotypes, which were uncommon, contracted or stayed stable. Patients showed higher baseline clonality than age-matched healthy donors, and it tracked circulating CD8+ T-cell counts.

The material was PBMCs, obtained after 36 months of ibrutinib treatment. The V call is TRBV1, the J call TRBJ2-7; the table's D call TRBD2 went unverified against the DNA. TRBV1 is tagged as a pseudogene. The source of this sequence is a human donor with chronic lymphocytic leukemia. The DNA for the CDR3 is TGCACCAGCAGCCAAGAGCTGCCAGCGGAGTCCTACGAGCAGTACTTC. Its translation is CTSSQELPAESYEQYF.